The subject of this entry is one T cell receptor beta chain. Its specificity is unknown. V shed 1 base and J shed 7 bases, with 16 bases lying between them. The CDR3 covers 16 residues. The germline gives CDR1 SGHVS, CDR2 FNYEAQ. The data originate from a study of cytomegalovirus exposure and HLA in healthy donors. Across the study: An analysis done earlier identified 117 million unique TCR beta sequences from approximately 180 million T cells.

General study findings and limits: In an earlier analysis, productive rearrangement rates for most beta V segments clustered near 87% or 30%.

In the PCR, 60 Vbeta and 13 Jbeta primers were used. Here immunoSEQ multiplex PCR was the method, and the copy in TCRdb shows in-frame clones only, minus some. Here the sample table reports some 140,000 clones. The sequenced sample was PBMCs. The TCR comes from a woman in her sixties or seventies in good health and CMV-seronegative. The chain combines TRBV7-6 with TRBJ2-2; D is ambiguous. The CDR3 sequence is CASSLEVPSMSGELFF. The CDR3 nucleotides read TGTGCCAGCAGCTTAGAAGTTCCTAGTATGAGCGGGGAGCTGTTTTTT.